These T cell receptor beta chains were read from a single sample in a study of blood T cell repertoires in COVID-19. Some clones are missing from TCRdb's copy, which holds only in-frame ones; the method was immunoSEQ multiplex PCR. The table records about 250,000 clones, nearly 90% of them present only once. The sample comprised peripheral blood. The receptors were sampled from a man aged 18 to 35 with active or convalescent COVID-19. Each CDR3 is given without its conserved first and last residue.

v_gene,CDR3aa
TRBV4-1,ASSQDTGRVTDTQY
TRBV29-1,SVDTDEAF
TRBV12-3/TRBV12-4,ASSLGGPYEQY
TRBV7-8,ASSPRTSGRAEQF
TRBV19,ASSVLSGELNEQF
TRBV14,ASSQERRGLYGYT
TRBV7-9,ASSLAAGRTEPQH
TRBV12-3/TRBV12-4,ASSLWANTEAF
TRBV11-2,ASSRQETQY
TRBV27,ASSLGSTGYEQY
TRBV27,ASSLNLRGGLNEQY
TRBV18,ASSPPSRGGRDEQF
TRBV7-2,ASSLRGTGVEQY
TRBV5-1,ASSYDRQETQY
TRBV3-1/TRBV3-2,ASSQEKGTGPADTQY
TRBV6-2/TRBV6-3,ASSFRTGGMNTEAF
TRBV7-2,ASSLSGTGLGYGYT
TRBV5-6,ASSLFSSQTQETQY
TRBV5-4,ASSRDSFTDTQY
TRBV11-2,ASSSTGGVRNGYT
TRBV6-5,ASSWTGSNGYT
TRBV12-2,ASRILQGIRTEAF
TRBV2,ASSPGTNYGYT
TRBV3-1/TRBV3-2,ASSQELAVATDTQY
TRBV15,ATSSELAGHEQF
TRBV19,ASKDTTDTQY
TRBV4-3,ASSQSSSGRGPGELF
TRBV13,ASSLGRGAGEPYEQY
TRBV19,ASSGNRGVAWTEAF
TRBV6-5,ASSSGGTNSPLH
TRBV3-1/TRBV3-2,ASSSRVYGYT
TRBV7-8,ASSPSGAQTGELF
TRBV5-1,ASSGAVPDTQY
TRBV7-2,ASSFRSGELF
TRBV20-1,SASITGGGYGYT
TRBV28,ASSMSSGRRNEQF
TRBV6-5,ASTSGYYNEQF
TRBV7-9,ASSLATDVGANVLT
TRBV9,ASSVGGNSYNSPLH
TRBV2,ASSEGLRRTIY
TRBV5-1,ASSLSGGVTEAF
TRBV5-1,ASSSRTLGYGYT
TRBV7-9,ASSLVVPGLETQY
TRBV19,ASSRALGGGYEQY
TRBV5-4,ASSLDSRSNEQF
TRBV10-3,AISEARGRGGAETQY
TRBV28,ASSQHTNPYEQY
TRBV4-3,ASSLDEGLAGTEQF
TRBV7-2,ASSEGLAGGQETQY
TRBV30,AWTRTGKGSGANVLT
TRBV7-3,ASSSLAGGFSDTQY
TRBV12-5,ASGGTGHGYT
TRBV18,ASSPVMTSANNEQF